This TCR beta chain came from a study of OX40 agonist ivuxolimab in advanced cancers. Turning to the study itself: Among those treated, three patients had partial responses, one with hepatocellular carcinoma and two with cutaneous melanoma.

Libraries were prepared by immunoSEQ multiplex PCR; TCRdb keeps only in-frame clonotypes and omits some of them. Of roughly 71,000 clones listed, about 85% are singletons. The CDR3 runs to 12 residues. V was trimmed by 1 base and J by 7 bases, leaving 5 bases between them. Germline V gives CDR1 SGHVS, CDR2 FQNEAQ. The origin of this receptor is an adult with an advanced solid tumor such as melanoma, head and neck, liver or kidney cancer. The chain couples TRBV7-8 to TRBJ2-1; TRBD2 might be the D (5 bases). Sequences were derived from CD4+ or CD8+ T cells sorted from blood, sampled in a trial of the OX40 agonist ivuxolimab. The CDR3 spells CASSLGLNEQFF. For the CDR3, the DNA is TGTGCCAGCAGCTTAGGACTAAATGAGCAGTTCTTC.